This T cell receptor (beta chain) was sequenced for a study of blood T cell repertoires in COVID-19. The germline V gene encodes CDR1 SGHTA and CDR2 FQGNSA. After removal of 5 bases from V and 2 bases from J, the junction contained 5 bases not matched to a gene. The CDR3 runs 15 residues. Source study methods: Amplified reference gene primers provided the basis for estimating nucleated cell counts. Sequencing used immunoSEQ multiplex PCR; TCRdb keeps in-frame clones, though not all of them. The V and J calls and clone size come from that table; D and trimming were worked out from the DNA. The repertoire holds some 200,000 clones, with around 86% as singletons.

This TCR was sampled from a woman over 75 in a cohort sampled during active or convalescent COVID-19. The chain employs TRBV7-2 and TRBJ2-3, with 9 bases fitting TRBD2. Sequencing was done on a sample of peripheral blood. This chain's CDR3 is CASSAGLADTDTQYF. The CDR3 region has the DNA TGTGCCAGCAGCGCGGGACTAGCCGACACAGATACGCAGTATTTT.